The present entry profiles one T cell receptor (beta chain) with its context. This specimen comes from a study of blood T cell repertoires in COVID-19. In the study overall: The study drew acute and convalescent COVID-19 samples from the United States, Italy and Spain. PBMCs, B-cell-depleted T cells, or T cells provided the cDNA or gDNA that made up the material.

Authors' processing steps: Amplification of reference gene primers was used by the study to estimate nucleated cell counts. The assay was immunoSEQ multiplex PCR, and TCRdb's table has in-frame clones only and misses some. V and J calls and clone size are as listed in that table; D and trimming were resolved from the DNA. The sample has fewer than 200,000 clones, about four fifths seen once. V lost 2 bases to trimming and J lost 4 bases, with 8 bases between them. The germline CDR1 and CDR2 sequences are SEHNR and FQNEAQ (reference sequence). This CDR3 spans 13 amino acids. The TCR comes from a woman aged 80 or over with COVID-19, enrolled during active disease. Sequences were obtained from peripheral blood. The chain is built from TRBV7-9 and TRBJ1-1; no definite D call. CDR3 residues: CASSLSGVTEAFF. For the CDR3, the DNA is TGTGCCAGCAGCTTATCCGGGGTCACTGAAGCTTTCTTT. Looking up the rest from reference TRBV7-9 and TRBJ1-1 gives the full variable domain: DTGVSQNPRHKITKRGQNVTFRCDPISEHNRLYWYRQTLGQGPEFLTYFQNEAQLEKSRLLSDRFSAERPKGSFSTLEIQRTEQGDSAMYLCASSLSGVTEAFFGQGTRLTVV.